The 23 T cell receptor beta chains below were found in one sample sequenced in a study of PD-1 blockade in classical Hodgkin lymphoma. Relapse after autologous stem cell transplantation occurred in every patient, and brentuximab vedotin exposure varied. Repertoires were generated with immunoSEQ multiplex PCR, while TCRdb's copy carries only in-frame clones and drops some. The profile shows roughly 17,000 clones, under 85% of them singletons. The sample consisted of peripheral blood mononuclear cells (PBMCs), taken at baseline. The receptor source for this set is a human donor with classical Hodgkin lymphoma.

This chain connects TRBV6-5 to TRBJ1-2; TRBD1 matches 9 bases. V lost 2 bases to trimming and J lost 5 bases; unmatched junction nucleotides: 3. The CDR3 is made up of 14 amino acids. Germline V gives CDR1 MNHEY, CDR2 SVGAGI. CDR3 in DNA: TGTGCCAGCAGTTACCTGGGACAGGGATATGGCTACACCTTC. It specifies CASSYLGQGYGYTF.

The genes are TRBV7-2 and TRBJ1-2, with D possibly being TRBD1 (5 bases). V lost 4 bases and J lost 0, with 9 bases in between. The germline CDR1 and CDR2 sequences are SGHTA and FQGNSA. The CDR3 is made up of 14 amino acids. The CDR3 region is CASSSMGANYGYTF. The DNA of the CDR3 is TGTGCCAGCAGCTCGATGGGGGCTAACTATGGCTACACCTTC.

The V call is TRBV28, the J call TRBJ2-7, with 9 positions matching TRBD1. V gave up 4 bases and J gave up 1 base; unmatched junction bases: 8. Germline CDR1 is MDHEN and CDR2 is SYDVKM. The CDR3 spans 16 residues. The CDR3 sequence is CASSSAGTGNSYEQYF. As DNA, the CDR3 is TGTGCCAGCAGTTCGGCCGGGACAGGGAATTCCTACGAGCAGTACTTC.

V and J are TRBV7-2 and TRBJ2-5; TRBD1 is a possible D gene (6 bases). The CDR3 extends over 14 amino acids. CDR1 is SGHTA, CDR2 FQGNSA, per germline. V lost 4 bases to trimming and J lost 5 bases, with 14 bases between them. Written as DNA, the CDR3 is TGTGCCAGCAGCTCGTCCTGGGGGCGGGAGACCCAGTACTTC. Protein: CASSSSWGRETQYF.

The chain uses TRBV5-1 and TRBJ2-1, with D tentatively TRBD1 or TRBD2 (5 bases each). V lost 5 bases and J 4 bases, leaving 19 bases between the germline ends. Germline V lookup: CDR1 SGHRS, CDR2 YFSETQ. This CDR3 is built from 16 residues. This chain's CDR3 is CASRAITGTTYNEQFF. The CDR3 region has the DNA TGCGCCAGCAGAGCCATAACCGGGACCACTTACAATGAGCAGTTCTTC.

This chain connects TRBV9 to TRBJ1-1; a possible D gene is TRBD1 (5 bases). CDR1 and CDR2 (germline): SGDLS, YYNGEE. This CDR3 is 15 amino acids long. Trimming removed 0 bases from V and 6 bases from J, with 15 bases in between. The CDR3 DNA follows: TGTGCCAGCAGCGTAGGGGGGGATGTCAACGCTGAAGCTTTCTTT. Its translation: CASSVGGDVNAEAFF.

The CDR3 DNA is TGTGCCAGCAGTTACACGGTACTCTCTGGGGCCAACGTCCTGACTTTC. Translating it yields CASSYTVLSGANVLTF. J is TRBJ2-6 and V is TRBV6-5; D not resolved. The CDR3 is 16 residues long. The V end lost 2 bases, the J end lost 0 bases, and 8 bases lay between the germline ends. Germline CDR1 reads MNHEY; CDR2 reads SVGAGI.

The chain couples TRBV7-2 to TRBJ1-1; D not resolved. In germline, CDR1 is SGHTA, CDR2 FQGNSA. V was shortened by 11 bases and J by 5 bases, with 15 bases between the two germline ends. CDR3 size: 12 residues. The CDR3 DNA reads TGTGCCGGCAAACAGCTGGGGACTGAAGCTTTCTTT. Amino acid sequence: CAGKQLGTEAFF. Looking up the rest from reference TRBV7-2 and TRBJ1-1 gives the full variable domain: GAGVSQSPSNKVTEKGKDVELRCDPISGHTALYWYRQSLGQGLEFLIYFQGNSAPDKSGLPSDRFSAERTGGSVSTLTIQRTQQEDSAVYLCAGKQLGTEAFFGQGTRLTVV.

The CDR3 nucleotides are TGTGCCAGCAGTGGGGGGACGGGAGTAGCCTACGAGCAGTACTTC. Its protein product is CASSGGTGVAYEQYF. V usage is TRBV6-1 and J usage is TRBJ2-7; tentatively, D is TRBD2 (6 bases). V was clipped by 4 bases and J by 2 bases, with 15 bases between them. CDR1 is MNHNS and CDR2 is SASEGT in the germline V gene. CDR3 length: 15 amino acids.

CDR3 bases: TGTGCCAGCTCACCACGACTAGCGGGGGGCACCTACGAGCAGTACTTC. It translates to CASSPRLAGGTYEQYF. The J gene is TRBJ2-7, the V gene TRBV18; 13 bases align to TRBD2. Germline values: CDR1 KGHSH, CDR2 LQKENI. The CDR3 has 16 amino acids. V shed 1 base and J 2 bases; nucleotides not matched to a gene: 2.

The chain links TRBV28 to TRBJ2-1; 12 positions match TRBD2. The CDR3 loop spans 14 amino acids. The germline V gene has CDR1 MDHEN and CDR2 SYDVKM. J lost 9 bases, V lost 2 bases, and 2 bases had no gene match. The CDR3 nucleotides are TGTGCCAGCAGTTTAAAACTAGCGGGGGGTGAGCAGTTCTTC. It yields the protein CASSLKLAGGEQFF.

The rearrangement uses TRBV6-6 and TRBJ1-4; D not resolved. Between the trimmed V and J ends, which lost 4 bases and 11 bases, there was a span of 17 bases. This CDR3 spans 14 amino acids. Germline V lookup: CDR1 MNHNY, CDR2 SVGAGI (reference sequence). The CDR3 nucleotides are TGTGCCAGCAGTTCCCACCGGGAGATTGGGAAACTGTTTTTT. Its translation: CASSSHREIGKLFF.

V and J are TRBV5-1 and TRBJ2-7, with D perhaps TRBD2 (5 bases). The V end lost 0 bases, the J end lost 3 bases, and 7 bases lay between the germline ends. The CDR3 has 13 residues. Looked up from germline, CDR1 is SGHRS and CDR2 is YFSETQ. The CDR3 protein is CASSLAAGYEQYF. CDR3 sequence (DNA): TGCGCCAGCAGCTTGGCCGCGGGCTACGAGCAGTACTTC.

This clone occurred once. This rearrangement joins TRBV28 to TRBJ2-7; tentative D call: TRBD2 (7 bases). Germline V gene sequence: CDR1 MDHEN, CDR2 SYDVKM. Trimming removed 7 bases from V and 6 bases from J, with 16 bases in between. The CDR3 loop spans 13 amino acids. CDR3 bases: TGTGCCAGCACCCTGGGGGGGGCGTCCGAGCAGTACTTC. It specifies CASTLGGASEQYF.

The J gene is TRBJ2-7, the V gene TRBV5-5; 8 bases match TRBD2. J was trimmed by 0 bases and V by 1 base; bases with no gene match: 3. Germline V lookup: CDR1 SGHKS, CDR2 YYEKEE (reference sequence). This CDR3 has 15 residues. The chain's CDR3 is CASSLLSGSSYEQYF. The CDR3 DNA sequence: TGTGCCAGCAGCTTGCTGAGCGGGAGCTCCTACGAGCAGTACTTC.

The J gene is TRBJ2-5, the V gene TRBV4-2, with 10 bases lining up with TRBD2. This CDR3 contains 20 residues. Germline trimming cut 4 bases from V and 5 bases from J; bases unmatched to any gene: 22. CDR1 and CDR2 (germline): LGHNA, YNFKEQ. CDR3: CASSRTSGGKWPSRVETQYF. CDR3 in DNA: TGTGCCAGCAGCCGGACTAGCGGAGGGAAGTGGCCATCTCGAGTGGAGACCCAGTACTTC.

The V gene is TRBV7-2, the J gene TRBJ1-5; TRBD1 matches 8 bases. Trimming at V came to 2 bases and at J to 6 bases, leaving 6 bases not matched to a gene. The CDR3 is 15 residues long. From germline, CDR1 is SGHTA and CDR2 FQGNSA. CDR3 region: CASSLQGQVSQPQHF. DNA for the CDR3: TGTGCCAGCAGCTTACAGGGACAGGTGTCTCAGCCCCAGCATTTT.

This clone has a single count. This chain's CDR3 is CASSPFMSSVRETQYF. The CDR3 DNA sequence: TGTGCCAGCAGCCCTTTCATGTCCTCGGTACGGGAGACCCAGTACTTC. The chain couples TRBV27 to TRBJ2-5; D remains ambiguous. CDR1 is MNHEY, CDR2 SMNVEV, per germline (reference sequence). This CDR3 region has 16 residues. Trimming removed 6 bases at V and 5 bases at J, with 22 bases between.

The genes are TRBV6-5 and TRBJ2-1; TRBD2 aligns across 8 bases. The length of the CDR3 is 16 residues. CDR1 and CDR2 (germline): MNHEY, SVGAGI. The ends lost 4 bases at V and 0 bases at J; junction bases unmatched: 5. The CDR3 coding sequence is TGTGCCAGCAGTTCTAGCGGGCGGAGCTCCTACAATGAGCAGTTCTTC. Protein product: CASSSSGRSSYNEQFF.

V gene TRBV5-1 combines with J gene TRBJ1-2; D is undetermined. The germline gives CDR1 SGHRS, CDR2 YFSETQ. This CDR3 has 13 residues. V was clipped by 9 bases and J by 8 bases, with 20 bases between them. The CDR3 spells CATNAEGSGGYTF. The CDR3 nucleotides are TGCGCCACCAACGCGGAGGGTTCGGGGGGCTACACCTTC.

This clone occurred a few times. CDR3: CASSLSAPRRTGGMLTDTQYF. Written as DNA, the CDR3 is TGTGCCAGCAGTTTATCAGCCCCTCGCAGGACAGGGGGCATGTTGACAGATACGCAGTATTTT. This chain connects TRBV27 to TRBJ2-3, with 11 bases fitting TRBD1. The V and J ends lost 0 bases and 3 bases, in that order; junction bases with no gene match: 17. Germline values: CDR1 MNHEY, CDR2 SMNVEV (reference sequence). This CDR3 region has 21 residues.

The chain employs TRBV4-2 and TRBJ2-7; D not resolved. There are 16 residues in the CDR3. Trimming took 1 base from V and 0 from J, leaving 13 bases between them. From germline, CDR1 is LGHNA and CDR2 YNFKEQ. The CDR3, as DNA: TGTGCCAGCAGCCAAGTATCGGCAGCGAGCTCCTACGAGCAGTACTTC. It encodes CASSQVSAASSYEQYF.

V gene TRBV30 combines with J gene TRBJ2-7, with 10 bases that match TRBD2. The trim removed 2 bases at V and 2 bases at J, leaving 15 bases unmatched. The germline V gene has CDR1 GTSNPN and CDR2 SVGIG (reference sequence). The CDR3 is made up of 18 amino acids. The CDR3: CAWSPPGLAHSLTYEQYF. DNA of the CDR3: TGTGCCTGGAGTCCTCCGGGACTAGCGCATTCGCTTACCTACGAGCAGTACTTC.